The source of this T cell receptor beta chain is a study of beta chain features in type 1 diabetes (dated by TCRdb to 2017 to 2018). Some background on the complete study: No differences in mean age, gender distribution, total cell number or subset yield were found between patients and healthy donors. Across all samples, around 100 million sorted cells were examined, and cell number per subset correlated strongly with RNA yield. The study compared TCRB repertoires of sorted circulating CD4+ T cell subsets between recently diagnosed type 1 diabetes patients and matched healthy donors. Regulatory and stem cell-like memory subsets were isolated from only 8 patients and 8 healthy donors, whereas naive and central memory subsets came from all 30 or so donors. Points the paper makes about the study in general: Naive, central memory and regulatory TCRB repertoires appeared more similar among patients than among healthy donors. Type 1 diabetes patients showed a moderate but significant shortening of TCRB CDR3 length in all four CD4+ subsets. Only small numbers of individuals were included in the HLA sub-analyses, which left unresolved whether HLA type had any influence on TCRB rearrangement. Because cDNA was sequenced instead of genomic DNA, highly expressing activated cells could be over-represented, though the groups showed no difference in activation or CD3 levels. PCR may preferentially amplify shorter templates, but because patient and control samples were amplified and corrected together, any resulting skew would affect both groups equally. At VDJ recombination sites, type 1 diabetes patients had fewer insertions and more deleted nucleotides, which implies abnormalities in thymic rearrangement.

Concerning this clone itself: Its antigen is currently not known. One base away there is no much larger clone; base qualities are not given.

The entire isolated RNA was reverse transcribed using the High Capacity cDNA Reverse Transcription Kit, and thus expressed TCRB transcripts were sequenced. For stem cell-like memory T cell samples, survey-depth immunoSEQ sequencing was used, averaging about 1.01 million total reads per sample. After sorted cells were lysed in RLT buffer, RNA was extracted with DNase-treated RNeasy Micro or Mini kits, with the choice depending on cell number. To prevent cross-contamination, each cell subset was processed individually, whereas patient and healthy donor samples were processed jointly. Using the immunoSEQ multiplex PCR, TCRB sequences were amplified from cDNA into 87-bp fragments spanning the CDR3 region. Sequencing of the amplicons was done on the Illumina HiSeq platform. The paper's processing steps were these. PCR bias was corrected computationally using synthetic template baselines, and reads within Hamming distance 2 were collapsed, with unmergeable singletons discarded. Reads were aligned against IMGT so that V, D and J genes, CDR3 length and insertions or deletions at six rearrangement sites could be assigned. Within each subset, clonotype counts were normalized to sorted cell number, and only after that were true diversity and Gini coefficients computed with the tcR R package. The overlap coefficient, calculated on TCRB nucleotide sequences, was used to quantify repertoire sharing. Sourced from immuneACCESS, this table was stored by TCRdb with only in-frame sequences that have V and J called. A share of the clones is absent; for the studies checked, an unresolved V gene accounts for under half, and the remainder has no known explanation. That table gives V, J and clone size, and the DNA gave D and trimming. This sample holds around 26,000 clones; under 70% were observed only once. About 1% of the sample is in the top ten clones.

V trim: 3 bases; J trim: 4 bases; unmatched bases: 9. CDR1 and CDR2, looked up from the germline V gene, are SGDLS and YYNGEE. Spanning cysteine to phenylalanine, the CDR3 consists of 15 amino acids. Solely the CDR3 DNA is kept, with 45 bases framed from the first base. Each donor gave one peripheral blood draw, roughly 0.12 L on average, collected into heparinised tubes. Using a panel that included CD45RO, CCR7, CD25, CD127, CD95 and CD27, naive, central memory, regulatory and stem cell-like memory CD4+ T cells were sorted on a BD FACSAria II. Every sorted population had a purity above 95%. PBMCs were separated immediately by Lymphoprep density gradient centrifugation and were stained directly, without being cultured. Samples were stained and sorted in pairs, with one healthy donor and one patient per experiment, so that batch effects were minimized.

The rearranged segments are TRBV9 and TRBJ2-5; TRBD2 aligns with 7 central bases. The receptor's source is a woman aged 40 to 50 with type 1 diabetes. Sequences were obtained from stem cell memory CD4+ T cells from blood. The sample's cell subset or site, from its label and the paper: stem cell-like memory CD4+ T cells. The nucleotide sequence reads as follows: TGTGCCAGCAGCGCCGGTGGGGGGGTACGAGAGACCCAGTACTTC. Translated, this gives CASSAGGGVRETQYF.